This TCR beta chain was obtained from a study of human T cells and chemical hapten exposure. Study-level background: TCR yields per sample varied, mainly owing to small pooled library volume differences.

Described time point: patch test 1, 2 weeks after DPC sensitization. Treatment noted: therapeutic diphenylcyclopropenone sensitization with weekly scalp DPC. This clonotype was seen ten or more times. The antigen is unknown. Broader study findings: Expanded TCRs made up significantly more big CDR3 similarity clusters than controls did.

MiXCR was run by TCRdb on the RACE reads, yielding one entry per CDR3 protein. The top ten clones hold about 1.7% of a sample with more than 150,000 distinct CDR3 sequences, around 15% of them seen once. V was pared by 6 bases and J by 3 bases, with 18 bases between. This CDR3 region has 16 residues. The chain uses TRBV12-3 or TRBV12-4 and TRBJ2-1; the D call may be TRBD1 or TRBD2 (5 bases each). The clonotype was recovered from a woman in her 30s with alopecia areata. Some clones in this sample may be carry-over from other donors' samples. Here the sequenced sample was whole blood, taken in connection with sensitization to the hapten diphenylcyclopropenone (DPC). For the CDR3, the DNA is TGTGCCAGCAGGTACAGAGGGGATGGGGTCTACAATGAGCAGTTCTTC. Its protein is CASRYRGDGVYNEQFF.